Shown below are 5 T cell receptor beta chains from a single sample sequenced in a study of blood T cell repertoires in COVID-19. TCRdb keeps only in-frame clones here, not all; method: immunoSEQ multiplex PCR. Of some 230,000 clones in the sample, around 84% are singletons; the top ten hold 5% to 6.5%. Sequencing input: peripheral blood. The origin of the receptors is a woman aged 55-75 years who had recovered from COVID-19.

V is TRBV30 and J is TRBJ2-7; D ambiguous. Germline V gene data show CDR1 as GTSNPN and CDR2 as SVGIG (reference sequence). This CDR3 region has 11 residues. V lost 4 bases and J 3 bases, leaving 7 bases between the germline ends. In DNA, the CDR3 is TGTGCCTGGAAACACAACTACGAGCAGTACTTC. Its protein is CAWKHNYEQYF. The whole variable domain, filled in from reference TRBV30 and TRBJ2-7, reads SQTIHQWPATLVQPVGSPLSLECTVEGTSNPNLYWYRQAAGRGLQLLFYSVGIGQISSEVPQNLSASRPQDRQFILSSKKLLLSDSGFYLCAWKHNYEQYFGPGTRLTVT.

This chain uses TRBV27 with TRBJ2-2; D not resolved. Germline V gene sequence: CDR1 MNHEY, CDR2 SMNVEV (reference sequence). V shed 5 bases and J shed 2 bases, with 3 bases lying between them. The CDR3 length is 12 residues. As DNA, the CDR3 is TGTGCCAGCAGTCATAACACCGGGGAGCTGTTTTTT. Its translation is CASSHNTGELFF.

The chain combines TRBV10-3 with TRBJ1-1; TRBD1 is a possible D gene (5 bases). The CDR3 spans 15 residues. Trimming removed 0 bases at V and 5 bases at J, with 13 bases between. Germline V gene lookup returns CDR1 ENHRY and CDR2 SYGVKD. This CDR3 reads CAISESAGLGTEAFF. The DNA of the CDR3 is TGTGCCATCAGTGAGTCGGCAGGGTTGGGGACTGAAGCTTTCTTT.

The CDR3 region has the DNA TGTGCCAGCAGTCCTAGGCGGGACCGGGAGGGCGAGCAGTACTTC. This encodes CASSPRRDREGEQYF. V and J are TRBV27 and TRBJ2-7, with 8 bases fitting TRBD2. The length of the CDR3 is 15 residues. Germline values: CDR1 MNHEY, CDR2 SMNVEV (reference sequence). Losses at the gene ends were 5 bases for V and 6 bases for J; bases not matched to a gene: 12.

This rearrangement joins TRBV9 to TRBJ2-1, with D perhaps TRBD1 (6 bases). The CDR3 totals 14 residues. V was clipped by 2 bases and J by 5 bases, with 11 bases between them. Per the germline V gene, CDR1 is SGDLS and CDR2 is YYNGEE. Written as DNA, the CDR3 is TGTGCCAGCAGCGTTGTGGGGGCCCACAATGAGCAGTTCTTC. This codes for CASSVVGAHNEQFF.